What follows describes a single TCR beta chain. The data belong to a study of blood T cell repertoires in COVID-19. Study details: The United States, Italy and Spain provided the acute and convalescent COVID-19 samples.

Using immunoSEQ multiplex PCR, the repertoire was profiled, and TCRdb retains in-frame clones only, with some absent. Counted here are over 200,000 clones, about 85% occurring once; the ten biggest clones make up approximately 3.8%. The sample taken for sequencing was peripheral blood. The sequence derives from a man between 60 and 75 years old who had recovered from COVID-19.

DNA for the CDR3: TGTGCCATCGAGGCAGGGCCCCCTCCCACAGATACGCAGTATTTT. It specifies CAIEAGPPPTDTQYF. This rearrangement joins TRBV4-2 to TRBJ2-3, with D possibly matching TRBD1 (5 bases). V was shortened by 10 bases and J by 2 bases, with 19 bases between the two germline ends. The CDR3 extends over 15 amino acids. Per germline, CDR1 LGHNA and CDR2 YNFKEQ.